The 20 T cell receptor beta chains below were found in one sample sequenced in a study of a mutant IDH1 vaccine in newly diagnosed glioma. Using immunoSEQ multiplex PCR, the repertoire was profiled, and TCRdb retains in-frame clones only, with some absent. The repertoire holds about 50,000 clones, with 92% as singletons. No cognate antigen is known for these TCRs. Time point meaning: week 35, safety follow-up. Vaccination used 300 ug of mutant IDH1 20-mer peptide per dose, with topical imiquimod. The input for sequencing was PBMCs, taken from a glioma patient whose treatment included an IDH1 peptide vaccine. These receptors were taken from a man in his fifties with glioma.

The CDR3 region has the DNA TGTGCCAGCAGTGAACGTCCTAGTTTGGGGACAGGGGAGTTAACTAATGAAAAACTGTTTTTT. Translation: CASSERPSLGTGELTNEKLFF. The chain recombines TRBV6-1 with TRBJ1-4; 10 bases match TRBD1. Germline CDR1 is MNHNS and CDR2 is SASEGT. The CDR3 contains 21 residues. The V segment lost 2 bases and the J segment 1 base; nucleotides outside the gene matches: 16.

The rearrangement links TRBV7-2 to TRBJ1-5; TRBD1 agrees at 8 bases. With 0 bases clipped from V and 11 bases from J, the junction kept 12 bases outside the gene matches. This CDR3 comprises 16 residues. Germline CDR1 SGHTA, CDR2 FQGNSA. CDR3 in amino acids: CASSLAGQGASGAQHF. The CDR3 DNA reads as TGTGCCAGCAGCTTAGCCGGTCAGGGGGCGTCCGGGGCCCAGCATTTT.

The gene calls are TRBV5-4 and TRBJ2-5, with D perhaps matching TRBD1 or TRBD2 (5 bases each). Trimming took 4 bases from V and 5 from J, leaving 15 bases between them. Germline CDR1 reads SGHNT; CDR2 reads YYREEE (reference sequence). The CDR3 is 14 residues long. The CDR3 loop is CASSPQGAGETQYF. The CDR3 region has the DNA TGTGCCAGCAGCCCGCAAGGGGCGGGTGAGACCCAGTACTTC. The full variable domain, in which reference TRBV5-4 and TRBJ2-5 provide the parts outside the CDR3, is ETGVTQSPTHLIKTRGQQVTLRCSSQSGHNTVSWYQQALGQGPQFIFQYYREEENGRGNFPPRFSGLQFPNYSSELNVNALELDDSALYLCASSPQGAGETQYFGPGTRLLVL.

V is TRBV15 and J is TRBJ2-5; perhaps D is TRBD1 or TRBD2 (6 bases each). The CDR3 runs to 16 residues. CDR1 and CDR2 (germline): LNHNV, YYDKDF (reference sequence). Trimming took 5 bases from V and 2 from J, leaving 18 bases between them. CDR3 in DNA: TGTGCCACCAGCTACCGCGGGACACCTTTACAAGAGACCCAGTACTTC. Protein product: CATSYRGTPLQETQYF.

The rearrangement joins TRBV6-1 to TRBJ2-7, with 12 bases aligning to TRBD2. CDR3 length: 14 residues. Germline V lookup: CDR1 MNHNS, CDR2 SASEGT. V was clipped by 4 bases and J by 4 bases; unmatched bases: 2. The CDR3 here is CASSGLAGVYEQYF. The CDR3 DNA reads TGTGCCAGCAGTGGACTAGCGGGAGTTTACGAGCAGTACTTC.

The gene calls are TRBV9 and TRBJ1-1; 8 bases are shared with TRBD1. The ends lost 2 bases at V and 6 bases at J; junction bases unmatched: 3. Germline-derived CDR1 and CDR2 are SGDLS and YYNGEE. This CDR3 region has 13 residues. CDR3 sequence: CASSVQQGAEAFF. The DNA of the CDR3 is TGTGCCAGCAGCGTGCAACAGGGGGCTGAAGCTTTCTTT.

This clone showed up just once. The CDR3 sequence is CASSLAQGNSPLHF. The DNA of the CDR3 is TGTGCCAGCAGCTTGGCTCAAGGCAATTCACCCCTCCACTTT. This chain joins TRBV5-4 and TRBJ1-6; D not resolved. The V and J ends lost 0 bases and 7 bases respectively, with 8 bases between them. Germline assignment: CDR1 SGHNT and CDR2 YYREEE (reference sequence). The CDR3 spans 14 residues. Full variable domain (rest looked up from reference TRBV5-4 and TRBJ1-6): ETGVTQSPTHLIKTRGQQVTLRCSSQSGHNTVSWYQQALGQGPQFIFQYYREEENGRGNFPPRFSGLQFPNYSSELNVNALELDDSALYLCASSLAQGNSPLHFGNGTRLTVT.

CDR3 residues: CASSVSGGGTDTQYF. DNA of the CDR3: TGTGCCAGCAGCGTCTCGGGAGGAGGGACAGATACGCAGTATTTT. This chain uses TRBV9 with TRBJ2-3; 7 nucleotides match TRBD2. The CDR3 has 15 residues. After removal of 2 bases from V and 3 bases from J, the junction contained 6 bases not matched to a gene. Germline assignment: CDR1 SGDLS and CDR2 YYNGEE.

The V call is TRBV28, the J call TRBJ2-2; possible D gene TRBD2, 5 bases. Trimming cost V 6 bases and J 4 bases, with 15 bases left between them. From germline, CDR1 is MDHEN and CDR2 SYDVKM. This CDR3 region has 15 residues. In DNA form, the CDR3 reads TGTGCCAGCAGAATCGAGAGGGCCAGCACCGGGGAGCTGTTTTTT. Its translation is CASRIERASTGELFF.

This clone was found once. This chain connects TRBV5-1 to TRBJ1-1, with unresolved D. The CDR3 extends over 15 amino acids. Trimming removed 4 bases at V and 4 bases at J, with 17 bases between. The germline gives CDR1 SGHRS, CDR2 YFSETQ. CDR3 bases: TGCGCCAGCAGCCCTGGTGTAGGCCGAGGCACTGAAGCTTTCTTT. This translates into CASSPGVGRGTEAFF.

This clone occurred once. The rearrangement uses TRBV5-1 and TRBJ2-7; D gene ambiguous. V was pared by 5 bases and J by 2 bases, with 17 bases between. The germline gives CDR1 SGHRS, CDR2 YFSETQ. The CDR3 has 15 residues. CDR3 sequence reads: CASSSGPGDTYEQYF. DNA of the CDR3: TGCGCCAGCAGTTCAGGTCCGGGTGATACCTACGAGCAGTACTTC.

This chain connects TRBV7-2 to TRBJ2-7; the match to TRBD2 covers 13 bases. Unmatched junction bases numbered 3, after V lost 5 bases and J lost 2 bases. The CDR3 sequence is 15 residues long. The V gene's germline CDR1 is SGHTA and CDR2 FQGNSA. CDR3 in amino acids: CASSRLAGGTYEQYF. Here the CDR3 DNA reads TGTGCCAGCAGCAGACTAGCGGGAGGAACCTACGAGCAGTACTTC.

The chain has TRBV30 and TRBJ2-7; TRBD2 agrees at 9 bases. This CDR3 is built from 16 residues. The ends lost 1 base at V and 3 bases at J; junction bases unmatched: 10. From germline, CDR1 is GTSNPN and CDR2 SVGIG (reference sequence). CDR3 sequence: CAWSAILTSGNYEQYF. The CDR3 DNA reads TGTGCCTGGAGTGCTATATTGACTAGCGGAAACTACGAGCAGTACTTC.

J is TRBJ2-1 and V is TRBV4-2; perhaps TRBD2 as D (5 bases). Germline V gene data show CDR1 as LGHNA and CDR2 as YNFKEQ. The CDR3 consists of 17 residues. V was clipped by 1 base and J by 0 bases, with 13 bases between them. DNA for the CDR3: TGTGCCAGCAGCCAAGTCGGAGGTTGGGGCTCCTACAATGAGCAGTTCTTC. Translated, it gives CASSQVGGWGSYNEQFF.

The chain couples TRBV29-1 to TRBJ2-7, with D possibly matching TRBD1 (6 bases). The CDR3 covers 14 residues. The ends were cut back, 6 bases at V and 4 bases at J, with 19 bases in the middle. In germline, CDR1 is SQVTM, CDR2 ANQGSEA. For the CDR3, the DNA is TGCAGCGTCCTTTCCTGGACAGATCAATACGAGCAGTACTTC. Its protein is CSVLSWTDQYEQYF.

V gene TRBV5-1 combines with J gene TRBJ2-6, with D perhaps TRBD1 (5 bases). The CDR3 extends over 19 amino acids. CDR1 is SGHRS and CDR2 is YFSETQ in the germline V gene. Between the trimmed V and J ends, which lost 3 bases and 0 bases, there was a span of 19 bases. The CDR3 protein is CASSSRQTSPLSGANVLTF. CDR3 nucleotide sequence: TGCGCCAGCAGCTCCCGACAGACCTCCCCTCTCTCTGGGGCCAACGTCCTGACTTTC. The whole variable domain, filled in from reference TRBV5-1 and TRBJ2-6, reads KAGVTQTPRYLIKTRGQQVTLSCSPISGHRSVSWYQQTPGQGLQFLFEYFSETQRNKGNFPGRFSGRQFSNSRSEMNVSTLELGDSALYLCASSSRQTSPLSGANVLTFGAGSRLTVL.

The V gene is TRBV27, the J gene TRBJ2-1; TRBD2 aligns across 10 bases. The CDR3 length is 16 residues. The V gene's germline CDR1 is MNHEY and CDR2 SMNVEV (reference sequence). The V gene end was trimmed by 3 bases and the J gene end by 8 bases; junction bases not matched to a gene: 10. CDR3 coding DNA: TGTGCCAGCAGTTTGGCGGGTACTAGCGGGATCGATGAGCAGTTCTTC. Its protein product is CASSLAGTSGIDEQFF.

The chain employs TRBV5-1 and TRBJ2-3, with 10 positions matching TRBD2. Germline V CDR1 and CDR2: SGHRS, YFSETQ. Trimming cost V 1 base and J 2 bases; bases outside gene matches: 1. There are 15 residues in the CDR3. CDR3 region: CASSLTSGITDTQYF. The CDR3 coding sequence is TGCGCCAGCAGCTTGACTAGCGGGATCACAGATACGCAGTATTTT.

The chain uses TRBV7-2 and TRBJ2-3, with 10 nucleotides matching TRBD2. Germline V CDR1 and CDR2: SGHTA, FQGNSA. This CDR3 spans 15 amino acids. V lost 6 bases and J lost 5; bases outside the gene matches: 8. The DNA for the CDR3 is TGTGCCAGCAGAACAGCGGGGGGGCGGCAAGATACGCAGTATTTT. Amino acids: CASRTAGGRQDTQYF.

The chain recombines TRBV7-8 with TRBJ2-7; D possibly corresponds to TRBD1 (6 bases). This CDR3 is 14 amino acids long. V was shortened by 5 bases and J by 6 bases, with 17 bases between the two germline ends. Germline values: CDR1 SGHVS, CDR2 FQNEAQ. The CDR3, as DNA: TGTGCCAGCAGCCCCCAAAGGGGGTCGGTCGAGCAGTACTTC. It specifies CASSPQRGSVEQYF.